The clone carrying this T cell receptor (beta chain) was counted once. This record comes from a study of blood T cell repertoires in COVID-19. Study background: The study drew acute and convalescent COVID-19 samples from the United States, Italy and Spain. PBMCs, B-cell-depleted T cells, or T cells provided the cDNA or gDNA that made up the material.

V gave up 4 bases and J gave up 5 bases; unmatched junction bases: 2. The CDR3 consists of 13 residues. Germline assignment: CDR1 SNHLY and CDR2 FYNNEI. Per the original data handling: Estimated nucleated cell counts came from reference gene primer amplification. The assay was immunoSEQ multiplex PCR, and TCRdb's table has in-frame clones only and misses some. For V, J and clone size, that table is used; D and trimming come from the DNA. The sample records about 39,000 clones, about 88% being singletons. The clonotype was recovered from a human donor in a cohort sampled during active COVID-19. The chain uses TRBV2 and TRBJ2-7, with 10 bases aligning to TRBD1. Sequencing used peripheral blood. The CDR3 is CASSGDRGHEQYF. The CDR3, as DNA: TGTGCCAGCAGTGGCGACAGGGGGCACGAGCAGTACTTC. The full variable domain, completed using reference TRBV2 and TRBJ2-7, is EPEVTQTPSHQVTQMGQEVILRCVPISNHLYFYWYRQILGQKVEFLVSFYNNEISEKSEIFDDQFSVERPDGSNFTLKIRSTKLEDSAMYFCASSGDRGHEQYFGPGTRLTVT.